Below are 7 T cell receptor beta chains sequenced from a single sample in a study of T cells after yellow fever vaccination (dated by TCRdb to about 2019). Sample treatment or condition, as interpreted from the label and publication: live attenuated yellow fever vaccine strain. Library method: 5' RACE. The sequencer listed for this sample is Illumina NovaSeq 6000. TCRdb reprocessed the public reads (quality trimming at Q25 with fastp, clone calling with MiXCR) and kept in-frame beta chains. Every distinct CDR3 protein forms one entry, paired with its most common genes and DNA. The sample table holds under 250,000 distinct CDR3 sequences, of which approximately 3% were seen once. The top ten clones comprise around 3% of the sample. The starting material was CD4+ T cells sorted from PBMCs, obtained 10 days after the yellow fever booster vaccination. These receptors all stem from a man aged 18 to 29 who received the YFV17D yellow fever vaccine.

The sample holds many counts of this clonotype. V gene TRBV20-1 combines with J gene TRBJ2-4, with D hard to call. The V and J ends lost 0 bases and 0 bases respectively, with 6 bases between them. Germline CDR1 and CDR2: DFQATT and SNEGSKA (reference sequence). The CDR3 runs to 14 residues. The CDR3 reads CSARDSLAKNIQYF. The DNA of the CDR3 is TGCAGTGCTAGAGATTCCCTAGCCAAAAACATTCAGTACTTC.

This clonotype has a count of ten or more. The V gene is TRBV5-1, the J gene TRBJ1-6; 9 bases fit TRBD1. Trimming removed 5 bases from V and 9 bases from J; junction bases left unmatched: 6. CDR3 length: 14 amino acids. Germline V gene lookup returns CDR1 SGHRS and CDR2 YFSETQ. The CDR3 loop reads CASRPGQGRSPLHF. The DNA for the CDR3 is TGCGCCAGCAGACCGGGACAGGGTCGTTCACCCCTCCACTTT.

This clonotype has just a few counts. The chain couples TRBV20-1 to TRBJ1-5; no reliable D call. This CDR3 region has 14 residues. In germline, CDR1 is DFQATT, CDR2 SNEGSKA (reference sequence). V gave up 6 bases and J gave up 7 bases, with 19 bases separating them. CDR3 in amino acids: CSAPLSGTEQPQHF. CDR3 coding DNA: TGCAGTGCACCTTTGTCGGGAACAGAGCAGCCCCAGCATTTT.

This clonotype was counted only a few times. V is TRBV4-3 and J is TRBJ1-2; D is uncertain. This CDR3 is 13 amino acids long. Trimming stripped 0 bases from V and 4 bases from J, with 6 bases between. CDR1 is LGHNA, CDR2 YSLEER, per germline. This CDR3 reads CASSQEGRYGYTF. CDR3 DNA sequence: TGCGCCAGCAGCCAAGAAGGGCGCTATGGCTACACCTTC.

This clonotype was recorded at least ten times. The chain joins TRBV12-3 or TRBV12-4 to TRBJ2-3, with D uncertain. The CDR3 runs to 12 residues. Between the trimmed V and J ends, which lost 3 bases and 4 bases, there was a span of 5 bases. The CDR3 is CASSFFPDTQYF. DNA for the CDR3: TGTGCCAGCAGTTTCTTTCCAGATACGCAGTATTTT.

At least ten counts were recorded for this clonotype. As DNA, the CDR3 is TGTGCCAGCAGAGGGACAGGCGTTCAGCCCCAGCATTTT. Its protein is CASRGTGVQPQHF. The chain has TRBV12-3 or TRBV12-4 and TRBJ1-5; 8 bases agree with TRBD1. The CDR3 covers 13 residues. V trimming: 6 bases; J trimming: 6 bases; junction bases outside the gene matches: 4.

This chain joins TRBV7-9 and TRBJ2-5; 8 nucleotides line up with TRBD2. From germline, CDR1 is SEHNR and CDR2 FQNEAQ (reference sequence). V gave up 5 bases and J gave up 7 bases; unmatched junction bases: 12. CDR3 length equals 15 residues. The CDR3 region is CASSRGGWGSATQYF. The CDR3 DNA sequence: TGTGCCAGCAGCCGGGGGGGCTGGGGTTCCGCGACCCAGTACTTC. The full variable domain, completed using reference TRBV7-9 and TRBJ2-5, is DTGVSQNPRHKITKRGQNVTFRCDPISEHNRLYWYRQTLGQGPEFLTYFQNEAQLEKSRLLSDRFSAERPKGSFSTLEIQRTEQGDSAMYLCASSRGGWGSATQYFGPGTRLLVL.